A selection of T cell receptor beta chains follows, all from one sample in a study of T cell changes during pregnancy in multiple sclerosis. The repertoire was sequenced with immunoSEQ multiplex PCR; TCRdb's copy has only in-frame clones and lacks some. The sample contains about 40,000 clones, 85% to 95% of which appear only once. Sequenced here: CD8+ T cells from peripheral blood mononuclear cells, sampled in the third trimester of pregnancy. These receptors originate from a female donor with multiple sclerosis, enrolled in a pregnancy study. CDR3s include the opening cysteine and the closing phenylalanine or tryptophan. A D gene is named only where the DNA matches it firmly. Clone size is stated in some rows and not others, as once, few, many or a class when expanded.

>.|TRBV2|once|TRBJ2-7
CASRGSGDYEQYF
TGTGCCAGCAGGGGGTCCGGGGACTACGAGCAGTACTTC
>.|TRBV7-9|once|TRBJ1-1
CASSSYRDGNTEAFF
TGTGCCAGCAGCTCTTACAGGGACGGAAACACTGAAGCTTTCTTT
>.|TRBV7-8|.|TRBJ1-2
CASSLEGGDNYGYTF
TGTGCCAGCAGCTTAGAGGGAGGGGACAACTATGGCTACACCTTC
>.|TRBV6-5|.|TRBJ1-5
CASSSLYHEGNQPQHF
TGTGCCAGCAGTTCCCTCTATCATGAGGGCAATCAGCCCCAGCATTTT
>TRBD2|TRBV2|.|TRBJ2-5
CASSERLAGELFGETQYF
TGTGCCAGCAGTGAGAGACTAGCGGGGGAACTTTTTGGAGAGACCCAGTACTTC
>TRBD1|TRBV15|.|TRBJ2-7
CATSSPSDRGFSYEQYF
TGTGCCACCAGCAGCCCGTCGGACAGGGGGTTTTCCTACGAGCAGTACTTC
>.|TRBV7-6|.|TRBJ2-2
CASSFRRGTGELFF
TGTGCCAGCAGCTTCAGGCGGGGCACCGGGGAGCTGTTTTTT
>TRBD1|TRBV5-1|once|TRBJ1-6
CASSGGHGQGVSYNSPLHF
TGCGCCAGCAGCGGAGGTCACGGACAGGGGGTCTCCTATAATTCACCCCTCCACTTT
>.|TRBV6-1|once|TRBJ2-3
CASSEGALDTQYF
TGTGCCAGCAGTGAAGGGGCACTAGATACGCAGTATTTT
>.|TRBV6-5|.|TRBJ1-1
CASSYSVGDLGGEAFF
TGTGCCAGCAGTTACTCAGTGGGGGACTTGGGAGGGGAAGCTTTCTTT
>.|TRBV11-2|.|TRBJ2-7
CASSLGAGARYEQYF
TGTGCCAGCAGCTTAGGGGCAGGGGCGCGCTACGAGCAGTACTTC
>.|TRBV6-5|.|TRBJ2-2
CASSLQGSGELFF
TGTGCCAGCAGCCTCCAGGGCTCCGGGGAGCTGTTTTTT
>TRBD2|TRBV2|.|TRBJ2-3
CATPLAGGTDTQYF
TGTGCCACACCTCTAGCGGGGGGCACAGATACGCAGTATTTT
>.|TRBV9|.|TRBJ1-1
CASSVGAGNPGTEAFF
TGTGCCAGCAGCGTAGGGGCAGGGAACCCGGGCACTGAAGCTTTCTTT
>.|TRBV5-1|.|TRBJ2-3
CASSASPSDTQYF
TGCGCCAGCAGCGCCAGTCCCTCAGATACGCAGTATTTT
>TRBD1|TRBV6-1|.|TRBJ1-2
CASSEESTGAHGYTF
TGTGCCAGCAGTGAAGAATCGACAGGGGCTCATGGCTACACCTTC
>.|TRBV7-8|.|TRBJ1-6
CASSLHGGPNSPLHF
TGTGCCAGCAGCTTACATGGAGGACCTAATTCACCCCTCCACTTT
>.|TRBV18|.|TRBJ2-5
CASSQERIQETQYF
TGTGCCAGCTCCCAGGAGCGGATCCAAGAGACCCAGTACTTC
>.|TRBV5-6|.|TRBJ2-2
CASSPGSGTGELFF
TGTGCCAGCAGCCCCGGGTCGGGTACCGGGGAGCTGTTTTTT
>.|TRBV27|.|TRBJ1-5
CASSRGSDNQPQHF
TGTGCCAGCAGTAGGGGGTCGGACAATCAGCCCCAGCATTTT
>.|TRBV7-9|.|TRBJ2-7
CASSLDRVEQYF
TGTGCCAGCAGCTTAGACAGGGTCGAGCAGTACTTC
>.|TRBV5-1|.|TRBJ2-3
CASSLVGADTQYF
TGCGCCAGCAGCTTGGTCGGGGCAGATACGCAGTATTTT
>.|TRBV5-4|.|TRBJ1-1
CASSLGQVAEAFF
TGTGCCAGCAGCTTGGGGCAGGTCGCTGAAGCTTTCTTT
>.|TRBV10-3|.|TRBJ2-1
CAIMGPGPPNEQFF
TGTGCCATCATGGGGCCTGGGCCCCCCAATGAGCAGTTCTTC
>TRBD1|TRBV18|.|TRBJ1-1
CASSPGLLQGLTVSRTGPGEAFF
TGTGCCAGCTCACCAGGGCTTCTACAGGGGCTGACCGTTTCGAGGACAGGCCCCGGTGAAGCTTTCTTT
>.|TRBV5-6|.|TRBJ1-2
CASSSGTSRSNYGYTF
TGTGCCAGCAGTTCCGGGACATCAAGATCCAACTATGGCTACACCTTC
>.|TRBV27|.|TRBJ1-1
CASSLRGLVTEAFF
TGTGCCAGCAGTTTAAGAGGTTTGGTCACTGAAGCTTTCTTT
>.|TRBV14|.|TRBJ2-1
CASSQLDNYNEQFF
TGTGCCAGCAGCCAATTGGACAACTACAATGAGCAGTTCTTC
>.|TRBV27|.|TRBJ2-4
CASSLGRGDIQYF
TGTGCCAGCAGTTTGGGCAGGGGGGACATTCAGTACTTC
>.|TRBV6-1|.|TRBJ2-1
CASSEGEGDNFRNEQFF
TGTGCCAGCAGTGAAGGAGAAGGGGACAATTTTAGGAATGAGCAGTTCTTC
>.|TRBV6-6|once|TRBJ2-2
CASSPRDWLRTGELFF
TGTGCCAGCAGTCCACGGGACTGGCTAAGGACCGGGGAGCTGTTTTTT
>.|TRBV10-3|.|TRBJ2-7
CAIRDAGMYEQYF
TGTGCCATCAGGGATGCAGGGATGTACGAGCAGTACTTC
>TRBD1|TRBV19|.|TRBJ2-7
CASRQGAGEQYF
TGTGCCAGTAGACAGGGGGCGGGAGAGCAGTACTTC
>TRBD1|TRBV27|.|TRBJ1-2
CASSFGTGGLYGYTF
TGTGCCAGCAGTTTCGGGACAGGGGGCCTCTATGGCTACACCTTC
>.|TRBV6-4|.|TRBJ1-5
CASSERGENQPQHF
TGTGCCAGCAGTGAGCGGGGAGAGAATCAGCCCCAGCATTTT
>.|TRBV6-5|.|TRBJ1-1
CASSQYPMTEAFF
TGTGCCAGCAGTCAGTATCCCATGACTGAAGCTTTCTTT
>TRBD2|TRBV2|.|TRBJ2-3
CASSEVSGGITDTQYF
TGTGCCAGCAGTGAAGTTAGCGGGGGGATCACAGATACGCAGTATTTT
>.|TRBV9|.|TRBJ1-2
CASSAGGSLGYFGYTF
TGTGCCAGCAGCGCTGGAGGGTCCCTCGGGTACTTCGGCTACACCTTC
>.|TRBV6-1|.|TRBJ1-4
CASSELPGTAGGEKLFF
TGTGCCAGCAGTGAATTGCCCGGGACCGCGGGGGGTGAAAAACTGTTTTTT
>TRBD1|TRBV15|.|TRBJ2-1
CATSRGQGALNNEQFF
TGTGCCACCAGCAGAGGACAGGGGGCGTTGAACAATGAGCAGTTCTTC
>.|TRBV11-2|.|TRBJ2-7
CASSLEYSYEQYF
TGTGCCAGCAGCTTAGAGTATTCCTACGAGCAGTACTTC
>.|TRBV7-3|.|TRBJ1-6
CASSLNAGPSPLHF
TGTGCCAGCAGCTTAAACGCAGGGCCTTCACCCCTCCACTTT
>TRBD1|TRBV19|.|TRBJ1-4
CASSMESTGVNEKLFF
TGTGCCAGTAGTATGGAGTCCACAGGGGTTAATGAAAAACTGTTTTTT
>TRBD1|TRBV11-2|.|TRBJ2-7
CASSLGTGGYEQYF
TGTGCCAGCAGCTTAGGGACAGGGGGCTACGAGCAGTACTTC
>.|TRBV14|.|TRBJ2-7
CASSHRGASYEQYF
TGTGCCAGCAGCCATAGGGGTGCGTCCTACGAGCAGTACTTC
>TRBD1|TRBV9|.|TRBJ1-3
CASSVDRELWENTIYF
TGTGCCAGCAGCGTCGACAGGGAGCTCTGGGAAAACACCATATATTTT
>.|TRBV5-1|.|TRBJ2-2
CASTDTGELFF
TGCGCCAGCACCGACACCGGGGAGCTGTTTTTT
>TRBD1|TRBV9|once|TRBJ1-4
CASSAPRSPTRDRERGLVEKLFF
TGTGCCAGCAGCGCCCCTCGCAGCCCGACTCGGGACAGGGAACGTGGTTTGGTTGAAAAACTGTTTTTT
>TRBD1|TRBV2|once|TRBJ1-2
CATTRGNYGYTF
TGTGCCACCACCAGGGGGAACTATGGCTACACCTTC